Below are 29 T cell receptor beta chains sequenced from a single sample in a study of cytomegalovirus exposure and HLA in healthy donors. 60 Vbeta and 13 Jbeta primers were used in PCR. TCRdb keeps only in-frame clones here, not all; method: immunoSEQ multiplex PCR. The table lists some 95,000 clones, just under 80% of them singletons. Sequencing was done on a sample of PBMCs. The receptors derive from a woman aged 40-49 years in good health and CMV-seropositive.

J is TRBJ1-1 and V is TRBV11-2; 8 positions match TRBD1. The germline CDR1 and CDR2 sequences are SGHAT and FQNNGV. The V gene end was trimmed by 5 bases and the J gene end by 8 bases; junction bases not matched to a gene: 10. The CDR3 is 14 amino acids. Here the CDR3 reads CASSPARGLFEAFF. The CDR3 nucleotides read TGTGCCAGCAGCCCCGCCAGGGGGCTGTTCGAAGCTTTCTTT.

This clone was seen a single time. The genes are TRBV30 and TRBJ1-2, with a weak D call TRBD1 (5 bases). The CDR3 covers 15 residues. The V gene lost 8 bases and the J gene lost 4 bases, with 23 bases spanning the gap. Germline assignment: CDR1 GTSNPN and CDR2 SVGIG (reference sequence). The CDR3 is CAHSGEAKRPYGYTF. The CDR3, as DNA: TGTGCCCACTCGGGGGAGGCAAAGCGTCCCTATGGCTACACCTTC.

V and J are TRBV4-2 and TRBJ2-3, with D possibly being TRBD1 (7 bases). V was trimmed by 3 bases and J by 1 base, leaving 14 bases between them. The CDR3 totals 16 residues. Germline loops: CDR1 LGHNA, CDR2 YNFKEQ. The CDR3 coding sequence is TGTGCCAGCAGCCAGCTCCAGGGGGGAGGCACAGATACGCAGTATTTT. This codes for CASSQLQGGGTDTQYF.

The J gene is TRBJ2-1, the V gene TRBV9, with a tentative D call TRBD2 (6 bases). The V gene lost 3 bases and the J gene lost 4 bases, with 14 bases spanning the gap. The CDR3 runs 15 residues. Germline V CDR1 and CDR2: SGDLS, YYNGEE. CDR3 loop: CASSALADAYNEQFF. The DNA of the CDR3 is TGTGCCAGCAGCGCACTAGCCGACGCTTACAATGAGCAGTTCTTC.

This chain joins TRBV6-4 and TRBJ1-1, with a tentative D call TRBD1 (6 bases). From germline, CDR1 is MRHNA and CDR2 SNTAGT. The V gene lost 6 bases and the J gene lost 4 bases, with 9 bases spanning the gap. This CDR3 is built from 12 residues. The CDR3 reads CASRGASTEAFF. The CDR3 DNA is TGTGCCAGCAGGGGGGCGAGCACTGAAGCTTTCTTT.

The V and J genes are TRBV6-1 and TRBJ2-7; 8 bases line up with TRBD1. V gave up 3 bases and J gave up 2 bases; unmatched junction bases: 6. The CDR3 totals 15 residues. The germline V gene encodes CDR1 MNHNS and CDR2 SASEGT. The CDR3 DNA reads TGTGCCAGCAGTGACAGACAGGGGAGCACCTACGAGCAGTACTTC. It encodes CASSDRQGSTYEQYF.

This clone has only a few counts. The genes are TRBV6-1 and TRBJ2-5; 10 nucleotides match TRBD2. CDR3 size: 15 residues. The J segment lost 1 base and the V segment lost 3 bases, leaving 2 bases of the junction unmatched. CDR1 MNHNS and CDR2 SASEGT come from the germline V gene. CDR3 DNA: TGTGCCAGCAGTGAGATAGCGGGGGGCCAAGAGACCCAGTACTTC. Amino acid sequence: CASSEIAGGQETQYF.

The rearrangement joins TRBV18 to TRBJ2-1; TRBD2 aligns across 7 bases. The CDR3 length is 16 residues. Per the germline V gene, CDR1 is KGHSH and CDR2 is LQKENI. J lost 5 bases, V lost 6 bases, and 13 bases had no gene match. The CDR3 loop reads CASSAPSGNRNNEQFF. The CDR3 coding sequence is TGTGCCAGCTCCGCCCCTAGCGGAAATCGAAACAATGAGCAGTTCTTC. Drawing the rest from reference TRBV18 and TRBJ2-1, the complete variable domain is NAGVMQNPRHLVRRRGQEARLRCSPMKGHSHVYWYRQLPEEGLKFMVYLQKENIIDESGMPKERFSAEFPKEGPSILRIQQVVRGDSAAYFCASSAPSGNRNNEQFFGPGTRLTVL.

This clone was detected once. This chain links TRBV29-1 with TRBJ2-3; 14 bases agree with TRBD2. The germline CDR1 and CDR2 sequences are SQVTM and ANQGSEA. The CDR3 contains 14 residues. Trimming at V came to 7 bases and at J to 8 bases, leaving 8 bases not matched to a gene. CDR3 DNA: TGCAGCGCAAGACTAGCGGGAGGGATGGGTACGCAGTATTTT. This gives the protein CSARLAGGMGTQYF.

The genes are TRBV10-3 and TRBJ2-1, with D perhaps TRBD2 (5 bases). V shed 0 bases and J shed 2 bases, with 17 bases lying between them. Germline V gene sequence: CDR1 ENHRY, CDR2 SYGVKD. The CDR3 contains 18 residues. The CDR3 nucleotides are TGTGCCATCAGTGAGTCGCGGGTTTACGGGAAAGCCTACAATGAGCAGTTCTTC. Protein sequence: CAISESRVYGKAYNEQFF.

The V and J genes are TRBV6-1 and TRBJ2-7; 9 bases map to TRBD2. Looked up from germline, CDR1 is MNHNS and CDR2 is SASEGT. This CDR3 region has 15 residues. Trimming removed 0 bases from V and 1 base from J; junction bases left unmatched: 1. The DNA of the CDR3 is TGTGCCAGCAGTGAAGCGCGGGGGGGATCCTACGAGCAGTACTTC. Amino acids: CASSEARGGSYEQYF.

A few counts support this clone. The chain uses TRBV7-9 and TRBJ1-5, with 10 bases lining up with TRBD1. V shed 5 bases, J shed 2 bases, and the junction held 6 bases outside the gene matches. The length of the CDR3 is 16 residues. CDR1 and CDR2 (germline): SEHNR, FQNEAQ (reference sequence). For the CDR3, the DNA is TGTGCCAGCAGCGCCTCCGGGACAGGGGGCAATCAGCCCCAGCATTTT. Its protein is CASSASGTGGNQPQHF.

The J gene is TRBJ1-2, the V gene TRBV5-1; 7 nucleotides agree with TRBD1. V lost 0 bases to trimming and J lost 7 bases; unmatched junction nucleotides: 15. This CDR3 spans 17 amino acids. CDR1 and CDR2 from the germline V gene are SGHRS and YFSETQ. The DNA of the CDR3 is TGCGCCAGCAGCTTGGCCCCACACCGGGACAGAATTGGTGGCTACACCTTC. This encodes CASSLAPHRDRIGGYTF.

The rearrangement uses TRBV5-4 and TRBJ2-5; TRBD1 might be the D (6 bases). The J call is uncertain, as TRBJ2-7 better fits the DNA end. Germline lookup yields CDR1 SGHNT and CDR2 YYREEE (reference sequence). The length of the CDR3 is 13 residues. Here the CDR3 reads CASSSEGDGEQYF. CDR3 DNA sequence: TGTGCCAGCAGCAGCGAGGGGGACGGCGAGCAGTACTTC.

V gene TRBV5-5 combines with J gene TRBJ2-7; 10 bases are shared with TRBD2. Looked up from germline, CDR1 is SGHKS and CDR2 is YYEKEE (reference sequence). This CDR3 is 15 amino acids long. The V segment lost 3 bases and the J segment 0 bases; nucleotides outside the gene matches: 3. The CDR3 bases are TGTGCCAGCAGCTGGACTAGCGGTGGCTCCTACGAGCAGTACTTC. Its translation is CASSWTSGGSYEQYF.

The V and J genes are TRBV6-1 and TRBJ1-5; 10 bases line up with TRBD1. The V and J ends lost 6 bases and 10 bases, in that order; junction bases with no gene match: 12. Germline V gene sequence: CDR1 MNHNS, CDR2 SASEGT. CDR3 length equals 15 residues. CDR3 DNA sequence: TGTGCCAGCAGAGCCGGGACAGGGGACTTTCGACCCCAGCATTTT. Amino acids: CASRAGTGDFRPQHF.

The chain couples TRBV5-1 to TRBJ2-5; the D gene is possibly TRBD2 (6 bases). The CDR3 covers 16 residues. V was shortened by 0 bases and J by 0 bases, with 12 bases between the two germline ends. CDR1 SGHRS and CDR2 YFSETQ come from the germline V gene. DNA of the CDR3: TGCGCCAGCAGCTTGGGGCTAGCGCCACACCAAGAGACCCAGTACTTC. As protein: CASSLGLAPHQETQYF.

The chain employs TRBV7-9 and TRBJ2-7, with 10 bases fitting TRBD2. Losses at the gene ends were 9 bases for V and 7 bases for J; bases not matched to a gene: 9. Germline assignment: CDR1 SEHNR and CDR2 FQNEAQ (reference sequence). The CDR3 extends over 13 amino acids. CDR3 sequence (DNA): TGTGCCAGTGAACTAGCGGGGTCTAGAGAGCAGTACTTC. Encoded protein: CASELAGSREQYF.

CDR3 sequence: CASSWDRGPGAQETQYF. For the CDR3, the DNA is TGTGCCAGCAGCTGGGACAGGGGGCCTGGGGCCCAAGAGACCCAGTACTTC. The chain has TRBV5-6 and TRBJ2-5; 12 bases map to TRBD1. The V and J ends lost 3 bases and 1 base, in that order; junction bases with no gene match: 7. Germline-derived CDR1 and CDR2 are SGHDT and YYEEEE. CDR3 length: 17 residues.

The rearrangement links TRBV6-1 to TRBJ2-3, with D possibly matching TRBD2 (5 bases). The CDR3 has 12 amino acids. Germline V gene sequence: CDR1 MNHNS, CDR2 SASEGT. The V and J ends lost 6 bases and 7 bases respectively, with 11 bases between them. The CDR3, as DNA: TGTGCCAGCAGCGGGGAAACGTATACGCAGTATTTT. Residues: CASSGETYTQYF.

The chain's CDR3 is CAWSPIGGGYGYTF. DNA for the CDR3: TGTGCCTGGAGCCCGATCGGGGGTGGCTATGGCTACACCTTC. The chain links TRBV30 to TRBJ1-2; D perhaps matches TRBD1 (5 bases). Trimming cost V 3 bases and J 4 bases, with 15 bases left between them. The CDR3 has 14 amino acids. Per the germline V gene, CDR1 is GTSNPN and CDR2 is SVGIG (reference sequence).

V gene TRBV18 combines with J gene TRBJ1-2, with 7 bases aligning to TRBD1. The V gene's germline CDR1 is KGHSH and CDR2 LQKENI. The J segment lost 3 bases and the V segment lost 2 bases, leaving 3 bases of the junction unmatched. The CDR3 extends over 14 amino acids. The CDR3 sequence is CASSPGQVDYGYTF. CDR3 nucleotide sequence: TGTGCCAGCTCACCAGGACAGGTGGACTATGGCTACACCTTC. Combining the CDR3 with reference TRBV18 and TRBJ1-2 gives the whole variable domain NAGVMQNPRHLVRRRGQEARLRCSPMKGHSHVYWYRQLPEEGLKFMVYLQKENIIDESGMPKERFSAEFPKEGPSILRIQQVVRGDSAAYFCASSPGQVDYGYTFGSGTRLTVV.

The chain has TRBV5-6 and TRBJ2-1; D remains ambiguous. Germline loops: CDR1 SGHDT, CDR2 YYEEEE. This CDR3 contains 14 residues. Trimming shortened V by 0 bases and J by 2 bases, and 6 bases separated the two germline ends. As DNA, the CDR3 is TGTGCCAGCAGCTTGGGACTCACCTACAATGAGCAGTTCTTC. This codes for CASSLGLTYNEQFF.

The rearrangement uses TRBV28 and TRBJ1-2, with D hard to call. Trimming took 2 bases from V and 2 from J, leaving 9 bases between them. Germline V gene sequence: CDR1 MDHEN, CDR2 SYDVKM. This CDR3 is built from 14 residues. In DNA, the CDR3 is TGTGCCAGCAGTTTAGGTTTGGGCAACTATGGCTACACCTTC. Its protein product is CASSLGLGNYGYTF.

The J gene is TRBJ2-3, the V gene TRBV2; 8 bases agree with TRBD2. The CDR3 totals 14 residues. Germline loops: CDR1 SNHLY, CDR2 FYNNEI. The J segment lost 2 bases and the V segment lost 6 bases, leaving 4 bases of the junction unmatched. CDR3 sequence: CASRTSGNTDTQYF. The DNA for the CDR3 is TGTGCCAGCAGAACTAGCGGTAACACAGATACGCAGTATTTT. The variable domain in full, completed from reference TRBV2 and TRBJ2-3, reads EPEVTQTPSHQVTQMGQEVILRCVPISNHLYFYWYRQILGQKVEFLVSFYNNEISEKSEIFDDQFSVERPDGSNFTLKIRSTKLEDSAMYFCASRTSGNTDTQYFGPGTRLTVL.

The table lists this clone with a few counts. V usage is TRBV5-1 and J usage is TRBJ1-4; 7 bases align to TRBD1. The length of the CDR3 is 14 residues. Germline V gene sequence: CDR1 SGHRS, CDR2 YFSETQ. Losses at the gene ends were 1 base for V and 5 bases for J; bases not matched to a gene: 2. The CDR3, as DNA: TGCGCCAGCAGCTTGTCGACAGGGAATGAAAAACTGTTTTTT. It translates to CASSLSTGNEKLFF.

This clone has a handful of counts. This chain joins TRBV10-2 and TRBJ2-7; D perhaps matches TRBD2 (5 bases). CDR1 is WSHSY, CDR2 SAAADI, per germline. The V end lost 7 bases, the J end lost 5 bases, and 15 bases lay between the germline ends. The CDR3 extends over 13 amino acids. The CDR3 DNA sequence: TGCGCCAGCACACTGGAAAGGGAGAACGAGCAGTACTTC. Its translation: CASTLERENEQYF.

The chain combines TRBV2 with TRBJ2-5; weak D call: TRBD1 (6 bases). The CDR3 contains 14 residues. The V gene lost 5 bases and the J gene lost 5 bases, with 15 bases spanning the gap. Germline V CDR1 and CDR2: SNHLY, FYNNEI. CDR3 sequence (DNA): TGTGCCAGCAGTCCCGGACAGTTTGGGGAGACCCAGTACTTC. Amino acid sequence: CASSPGQFGETQYF.

This rearrangement joins TRBV15 to TRBJ2-1; D is possibly TRBD2 (5 bases). CDR3 length: 12 amino acids. V was trimmed by 5 bases and J by 8 bases, leaving 10 bases between them. Germline V gene data show CDR1 as LNHNV and CDR2 as YYDKDF (reference sequence). The CDR3 protein is CATSPRRDEQFF. DNA of the CDR3: TGTGCCACCAGCCCCCGGCGGGATGAGCAGTTCTTC.